The rows below give T cell receptor beta chains drawn from one sample of a study of read filtering for tumor transcriptome and immune sequencing. MiXCR, applied by TCRdb to the reads, yields one record per CDR3 protein. The table includes tens of thousands of distinct CDR3 sequences, approximately 21% detected once. Input material: a population of CD138-negative cells sorted from bone marrow. All receptors come from a donor aged 40 or over with multiple myeloma. Each CDR3 is given without its conserved first and last residue. Fields, in order: V gene, clone size, J gene, CDR3 protein. Rows give clone size only sometimes, using once, few, many, or a class for an expanded clone.

>TRBV11-2|many|TRBJ2-5
ASRQGFQQETQY
>TRBV28|.|TRBJ2-5
ASSSLYRAGETKY
>TRBV7-2|many|TRBJ2-7
ASSYRDYSSYEQY
>TRBV3-1|few|TRBJ2-7
ASSQVPTTGDKDEQY
>TRBV28|many|TRBJ1-2
ASLPRGYGYT
>TRBV19|few|TRBJ1-5
ASGQPYSNQPQH
>TRBV15|.|TRBJ1-1
ATSRDLVGNTEAF
>TRBV10-3|many|TRBJ2-2
AISESMQGNTGELF
>TRBV28|few|TRBJ2-3
ASSFPERGADTQY
>TRBV28|many|TRBJ1-1
AVYRVSAEAF
>TRBV6-6|many|TRBJ2-1
ASSPGGDEQF
>TRBV19|.|TRBJ2-2
ATTGGPVGGELF
>TRBV19|few|TRBJ1-3
ASSTGLSGNTIY
>TRBV11-2|many|TRBJ1-1
ASSLAGTTEAF
>TRBV24-1|many|TRBJ1-1
ATSQTDGTEAF
>TRBV11-2|.|TRBJ1-2
ASSLFGRGVYGYT
>TRBV29-1|many|TRBJ1-1
SARGTAVRTEAF
>TRBV28|many|TRBJ2-7
ASTMDGYEQY
>TRBV6-1|few|TRBJ2-7
ASSATSWRGVYEQY
>TRBV28|.|TRBJ2-1
ASSPTRDTYNERL
>TRBV5-1|.|TRBJ1-2
ASGFEGQANYGYT
>TRBV7-9|.|TRBJ2-1
ASSAPRSGPYNEQF
>TRBV3-1|many|TRBJ2-7
ASSQSGGSSYEQY
>TRBV7-3|many|TRBJ2-2
ASSEQGATGELF
>TRBV12-3/TRBV12-4|many|TRBJ1-1
ASSRTGRNTEAF
>TRBV20-1|many|TRBJ1-2
SATRDRNYGYT
>TRBV28|many|TRBJ2-6
ASNSGANVLT
>TRBV18|.|TRBJ2-5
ASSPELLTAQETQY
>TRBV28|many|TRBJ2-6
ASSPIQGVAGANVLT
>TRBV28|few|TRBJ1-4
ASMGFDEKLF
>TRBV2|many|TRBJ2-1
ASSVGTAYNEQF
>TRBV5-1|.|TRBJ2-1
ASSRAGAGGNEQF
>TRBV2|many|TRBJ2-1
ASSARTERYNEQF
>TRBV28|many|TRBJ2-2
ASSPRGVGELF
>TRBV7-3|.|TRBJ1-1
ASSLMSGSTEAF
>TRBV2|.|TRBJ1-2
ASSKQGMGGYT
>TRBV27|many|TRBJ1-6
ASSLLSGGRKSLRNSPLH
>TRBV12-3/TRBV12-4|many|TRBJ2-4
ASKDVGQGDQY
>TRBV11-2|many|TRBJ2-5
ASSPRQDQRWETQY
>TRBV5-1|many|TRBJ2-5
ASSLAGAHQETQY
>TRBV5-8|.|TRBJ2-5
ASSPSHGQIQETQY
>TRBV3-1|.|TRBJ1-1
ASSRAALDTEAF
>TRBV25-1|.|TRBJ2-1
ASSGRQGGPNEQF
>TRBV27|many|TRBJ1-2
ASSFRQGHGYT
>TRBV3-1|.|TRBJ1-3
ASSLRALHPPRGGNTIY
>TRBV29-1|many|TRBJ1-1
SVVTRALYTEAF